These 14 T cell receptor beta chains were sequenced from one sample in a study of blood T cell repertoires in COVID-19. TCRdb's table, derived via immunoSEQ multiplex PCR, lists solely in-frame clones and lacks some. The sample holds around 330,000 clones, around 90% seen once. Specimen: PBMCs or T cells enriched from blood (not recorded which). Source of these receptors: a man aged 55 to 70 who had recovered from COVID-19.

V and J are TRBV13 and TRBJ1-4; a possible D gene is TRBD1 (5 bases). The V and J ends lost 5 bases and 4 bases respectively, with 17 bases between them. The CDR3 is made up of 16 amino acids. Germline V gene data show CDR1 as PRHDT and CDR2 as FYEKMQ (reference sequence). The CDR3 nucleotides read TGTGCCAGCAGCCACCGGGGGGAAGGGGTTAATGAAAAACTGTTTTTT. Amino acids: CASSHRGEGVNEKLFF.

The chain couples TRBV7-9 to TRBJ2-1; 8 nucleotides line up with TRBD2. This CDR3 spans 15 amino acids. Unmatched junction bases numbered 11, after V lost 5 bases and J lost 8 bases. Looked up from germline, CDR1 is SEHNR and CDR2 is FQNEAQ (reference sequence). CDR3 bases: TGTGCCAGCAGCCTCACTAGCGGCTACATCTATGAGCAGTTCTTC. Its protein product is CASSLTSGYIYEQFF.

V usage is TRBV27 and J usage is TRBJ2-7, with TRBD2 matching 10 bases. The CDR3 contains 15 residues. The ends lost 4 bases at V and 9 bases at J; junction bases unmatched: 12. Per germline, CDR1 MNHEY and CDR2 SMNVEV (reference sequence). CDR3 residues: CASSSSSGGGLWQYF. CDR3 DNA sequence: TGTGCCAGCAGTTCCTCTAGCGGGGGCGGACTATGGCAGTACTTC.

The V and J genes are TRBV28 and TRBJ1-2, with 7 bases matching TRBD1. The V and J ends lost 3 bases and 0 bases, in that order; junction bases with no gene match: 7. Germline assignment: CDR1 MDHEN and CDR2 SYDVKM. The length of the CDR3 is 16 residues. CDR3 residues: CASSLGQRPANYGYTF. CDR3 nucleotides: TGTGCCAGCAGTTTGGGACAGAGACCAGCTAACTATGGCTACACCTTC.

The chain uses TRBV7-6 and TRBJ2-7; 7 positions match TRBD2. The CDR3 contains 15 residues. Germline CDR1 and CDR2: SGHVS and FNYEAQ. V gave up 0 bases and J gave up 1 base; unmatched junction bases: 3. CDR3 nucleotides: TGTGCCAGCAGCTTAGCGCTAGCGGCGTCCTACGAGCAGTACTTC. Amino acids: CASSLALAASYEQYF.

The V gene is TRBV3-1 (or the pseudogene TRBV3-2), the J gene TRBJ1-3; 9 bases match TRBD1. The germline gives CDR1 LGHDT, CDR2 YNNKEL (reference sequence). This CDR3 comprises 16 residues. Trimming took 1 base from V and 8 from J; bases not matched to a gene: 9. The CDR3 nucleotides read TGTGCCAGCAGCCAAGTCCACACAGGGGGCTTAGACACCATATATTTT. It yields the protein CASSQVHTGGLDTIYF.

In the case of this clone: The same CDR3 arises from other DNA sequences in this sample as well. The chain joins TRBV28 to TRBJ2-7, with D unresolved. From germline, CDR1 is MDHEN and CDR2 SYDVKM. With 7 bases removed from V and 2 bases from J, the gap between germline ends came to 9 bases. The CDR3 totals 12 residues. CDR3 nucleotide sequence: TGTGCCAGCACTGACATCCCCTACGAGCAGTACTTC. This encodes CASTDIPYEQYF.

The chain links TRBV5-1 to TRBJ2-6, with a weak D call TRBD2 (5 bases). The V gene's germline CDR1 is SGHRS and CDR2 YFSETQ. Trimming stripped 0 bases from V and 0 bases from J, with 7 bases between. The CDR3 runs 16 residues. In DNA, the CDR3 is TGCGCCAGCAGCTTGGCCGCGGGCTCTGGGGCCAACGTCCTGACTTTC. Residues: CASSLAAGSGANVLTF.

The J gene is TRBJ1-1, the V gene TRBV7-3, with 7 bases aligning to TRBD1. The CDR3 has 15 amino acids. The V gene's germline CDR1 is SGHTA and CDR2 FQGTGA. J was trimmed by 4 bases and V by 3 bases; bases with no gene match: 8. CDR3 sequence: CASSLTGTDGTEAFF. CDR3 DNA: TGTGCCAGCAGCTTGACAGGGACTGATGGCACTGAAGCTTTCTTT.

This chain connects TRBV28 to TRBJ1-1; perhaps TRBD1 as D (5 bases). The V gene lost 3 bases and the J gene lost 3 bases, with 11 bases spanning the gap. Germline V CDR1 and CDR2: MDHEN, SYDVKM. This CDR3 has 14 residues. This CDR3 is CASSFWGGDTEAFF. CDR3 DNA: TGTGCCAGCAGTTTTTGGGGGGGGGACACTGAAGCTTTCTTT.

CDR3 sequence: CSVDQGATDTQYF. The CDR3 DNA is TGCAGCGTTGATCAGGGGGCAACAGATACGCAGTATTTT. The genes are TRBV29-1 and TRBJ2-3, with 8 bases matching TRBD1. The trim removed 3 bases at V and 3 bases at J, leaving 2 bases unmatched. The CDR3 sequence is 13 residues long. Germline values: CDR1 SQVTM, CDR2 ANQGSEA.

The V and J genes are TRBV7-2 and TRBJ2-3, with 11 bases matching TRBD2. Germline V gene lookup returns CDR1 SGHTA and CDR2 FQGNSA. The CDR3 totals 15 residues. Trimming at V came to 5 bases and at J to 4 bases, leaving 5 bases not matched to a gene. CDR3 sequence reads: CASSPDSGRADTQYF. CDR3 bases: TGTGCCAGCAGCCCTGATAGCGGGAGGGCAGATACGCAGTATTTT.

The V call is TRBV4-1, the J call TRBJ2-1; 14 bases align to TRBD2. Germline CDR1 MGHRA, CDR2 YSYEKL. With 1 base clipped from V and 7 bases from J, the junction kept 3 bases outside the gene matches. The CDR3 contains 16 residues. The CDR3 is CASSQVRTSGRNEQFF. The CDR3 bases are TGCGCCAGCAGCCAAGTAAGGACTAGCGGGAGGAATGAGCAGTTCTTC.

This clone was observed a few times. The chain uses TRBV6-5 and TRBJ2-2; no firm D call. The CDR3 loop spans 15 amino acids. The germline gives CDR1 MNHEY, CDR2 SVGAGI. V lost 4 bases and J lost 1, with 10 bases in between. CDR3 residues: CASSLRIGNTGELFF. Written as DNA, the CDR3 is TGTGCCAGCAGTTTGAGGATAGGGAACACCGGGGAGCTGTTTTTT.